Listed below are T cell receptor beta chains from one sample, sequenced in a study of blood T cell repertoires in COVID-19. Some clones are missing from TCRdb's copy, which holds only in-frame ones; the method was immunoSEQ multiplex PCR. This table has about 360,000 clones, around 87% appearing once. The sample taken for sequencing was PBMCs or T cells enriched from blood (not recorded which). These receptors were obtained from a man aged 25 to 40 who had recovered from COVID-19. Each CDR3 is given with its conserved first and last residue. A D gene is named only where the DNA matches it firmly. The listing skips clone size in some rows; elsewhere it reads once, few, many or a size class.

D gene,V gene,clone size,J gene,CDR3 DNA,CDR3 protein
.,TRBV28,once,TRBJ2-7,TGTGCCAGCGGACCGAGATTAGCGGTGAGGGCGTACTTC,CASGPRLAVRAYF
.,TRBV7-9,.,TRBJ2-2,TGTGCCAGCAGCTTAGCCCCCAATACCGGGGAGCTGTTTTTT,CASSLAPNTGELFF
.,TRBV30,.,TRBJ1-1,TGTGCCTGGAGTACCAGACTCCGGGGTGAAGCTTTCTTT,CAWSTRLRGEAFF
.,TRBV11-2,.,TRBJ1-2,TGTGCCAGCAGCCCGGTAGCAGGGAAAAAGTACTATGGCTACACCTTC,CASSPVAGKKYYGYTF
.,TRBV6-4,.,TRBJ2-1,TGTGCCAGCAGGGACTTCAACAATGAGCAGTTCTTC,CASRDFNNEQFF
TRBD2,TRBV5-1,.,TRBJ2-1,TGCGCCAGCAGCATAGCGGGGACCTCCTACAATGAGCAGTTCTTC,CASSIAGTSYNEQFF
.,TRBV30,once,TRBJ2-4,TGTGCCTGGAGTGTAGGACACTTAGCCAAAAACATTCAGTACTTC,CAWSVGHLAKNIQYF
.,TRBV2,.,TRBJ1-3,TGTGCCAGCAGTGTTGCAGGCTCTGGAAACACCATATATTTT,CASSVAGSGNTIYF
TRBD1,TRBV18,.,TRBJ1-5,TGTGCCAGCTCACAAGGACAGGGAAACCAGCCCCAGCATTTT,CASSQGQGNQPQHF
.,TRBV4-3,.,TRBJ2-3,TGCGCCAGCAGCCACGGGACTTTGCTCTCAGATACGCAGTATTTT,CASSHGTLLSDTQYF
.,TRBV19,.,TRBJ1-5,TGTGCCAGTAGCCCACATCAGGGGAATCAGCCCCAGCATTTT,CASSPHQGNQPQHF
.,TRBV7-6,.,TRBJ1-6,TGTGCCAGCAGCTCTCGAGACAGTCCTCTTAATTCACCCCTCCACTTT,CASSSRDSPLNSPLHF
TRBD1,TRBV18,.,TRBJ1-2,TGTGCCAGCTCGCTACAGGGGAACTATGGCTACACCTTC,CASSLQGNYGYTF
.,TRBV15,.,TRBJ2-5,TGTGCCACCAGCAGAGCCGGGGAAGAGACCCAGTACTTC,CATSRAGEETQYF
.,TRBV7-2,.,TRBJ2-1,TGTGCCAGCAGCCCGGGACTTCTGAGCTACAATGAGCAGTTCTTC,CASSPGLLSYNEQFF
TRBD1,TRBV6-2/TRBV6-3,.,TRBJ2-7,TGTGCCAGCAGTTACTCGTATCCCCTAGGGACAGGGGGCCACGAGCAGTACTTC,CASSYSYPLGTGGHEQYF
.,TRBV19,.,TRBJ2-7,TGTGCCAGTAAATGGCGGGGCCTATACTACGAGCAGTACTTC,CASKWRGLYYEQYF
.,TRBV12-3/TRBV12-4,.,TRBJ2-7,TGTGCCAGCAGTTTTAACTACGAGCAGTACTTC,CASSFNYEQYF
.,TRBV30,few,TRBJ1-2,TGTGCCTGGACCCGACGGGGGGTACATTCCTATGGCTACACCTTC,CAWTRRGVHSYGYTF
.,TRBV6-5,.,TRBJ2-2,TGTGCCAGCAGTTACAACAGGCCCGCGAACACCGGGGAGCTGTTTTTT,CASSYNRPANTGELFF
.,TRBV19,.,TRBJ2-7,TGTGCCAGTAGCCTTAAGGACTGGCCCTACGAGCAGTACTTC,CASSLKDWPYEQYF
TRBD1,TRBV6-5,.,TRBJ1-1,TGTGCCAGCAGTTACTCGGGGACAGTAAACACTGAAGCTTTCTTT,CASSYSGTVNTEAFF
.,TRBV14,.,TRBJ1-4,TGTGCCAGCAGCGCGACGGGTCTACCCAAACTGTTTTTT,CASSATGLPKLFF
TRBD1,TRBV14,.,TRBJ2-1,TGTGCCAGCAGCCGTATACAGGGGAATGAGCAGTTCTTC,CASSRIQGNEQFF
TRBD2,TRBV7-8,.,TRBJ2-3,TGTGCCAGCAGCTTAGAGCGGGAGGTTTCTAGCACAGATACGCAGTATTTT,CASSLEREVSSTDTQYF
TRBD1,TRBV28,once,TRBJ1-2,TGTGCCAGCAGTTCCCTACGCCTCACAGGGGCGGGCTTC,CASSSLRLTGAGF
.,TRBV10-2,.,TRBJ1-6,TGCGCCAGCGGGGAGGAGCCTTATAATTCACCCCTCCACTTT,CASGEEPYNSPLHF
.,TRBV3-1/TRBV3-2,.,TRBJ1-6,TGTGCCAGCAGCCTAACACAGGGCTCGGGCAATTCACCCCTCCACTTT,CASSLTQGSGNSPLHF
.,TRBV2,.,TRBJ1-5,TGTGCCAGCAGCCACGGGGGAGTCGATCAGCCCCAGCATTTT,CASSHGGVDQPQHF
.,TRBV11-2,.,TRBJ2-7,TGTGCCAGCAGCTTGGGAACAGGGTTTTCGTCCTACGAGCAGTACTTC,CASSLGTGFSSYEQYF
.,TRBV24-1,.,TRBJ2-7,TGTGCCACCATTGGTGGCCCCAGCTACGAGCAGTACTTC,CATIGGPSYEQYF
TRBD1,TRBV2,once,TRBJ1-1,TGTGCCAGTAGGACAGGGTACACTGAAGCTTTCTTT,CASRTGYTEAFF
TRBD2,TRBV15,.,TRBJ2-5,TGTGCCACCAGCAGAGCCTGGGGAGGGGTCGAGACCCAGTACTTC,CATSRAWGGVETQYF
.,TRBV10-1,.,TRBJ2-7,TGCGCCAGCAGTGATGGGACTCCGGCCTACGAGCAGTACTTC,CASSDGTPAYEQYF
.,TRBV25-1,.,TRBJ1-2,TGTGCCAGCAGTGAATCAGGGGGCTACACCTTC,CASSESGGYTF
.,TRBV19,.,TRBJ1-2,TGTGCCAGTAGTACCCCGACAGCCGGTTCCTATGGCTACACCTTC,CASSTPTAGSYGYTF
TRBD1,TRBV5-4,.,TRBJ2-7,TGTGCCAGCAGCTTGGCTAGGACAGGGGGTATCTCCTACGAGCAGTACTTC,CASSLARTGGISYEQYF
TRBD1,TRBV4-1,.,TRBJ1-2,TGCGCCAGCAGCCAAGCAAGTGGGACAGGAAGAGCTACGTATGGCTACACCTTC,CASSQASGTGRATYGYTF
TRBD2,TRBV7-9,.,TRBJ2-2,TGTGCCAGCAGGCTGACTAGCGGGGGGCCGACCGGGGAGCTGTTTTTT,CASRLTSGGPTGELFF
TRBD1,TRBV6-2/TRBV6-3,.,TRBJ2-7,TGTGCCAGCAGCACCCCTCAGACAGGGAACTACGAGCAGTACTTC,CASSTPQTGNYEQYF
.,TRBV7-9,.,TRBJ1-3,TGTGCCAGCAGTTCTGGGACAACTGGAAACACCATATATTTT,CASSSGTTGNTIYF
TRBD1,TRBV5-1,.,TRBJ1-3,TGCGCCAGCAGCTTAGGGGGCGAAGTTGGAAACACCATATATTTT,CASSLGGEVGNTIYF
.,TRBV5-1,once,TRBJ2-3,TGCGCCAGCAGCTTGGGACACGGGTGGGGCGTCTCAGATACGCAGTATTTT,CASSLGHGWGVSDTQYF
TRBD1,TRBV19,.,TRBJ1-2,TGTGCCAGTAAAATATACAGGGGGCTCGGCTATGGCTACACCTTC,CASKIYRGLGYGYTF
TRBD1,TRBV18,.,TRBJ1-3,TGTGCCAGCTCACTCTCCGGGACAGGGAACACCATATATTTT,CASSLSGTGNTIYF
.,TRBV27,.,TRBJ1-6,TGTGCCAGCAGTTCCGGGGCAGGGGTCAGTTCACCCCTCCACTTT,CASSSGAGVSSPLHF
.,TRBV21-1,few,TRBJ1-4,TGTGCCAGCAGCCCATGGGACAGGGGTATAATCGGAGCAATGGAAAAACTGTTTTTT,CASSPWDRGIIGAMEKLFF
.,TRBV21-1,.,TRBJ2-7,TGTGCCAGCCATAGATTTAGCGCCGCCTACGAGCAGTACTTC,CASHRFSAAYEQYF
.,TRBV4-1,few,TRBJ1-5,TGCGCCAGCAGCCCGACCAGGGATAGCAATCAGCCCCAGCATTTT,CASSPTRDSNQPQHF
TRBD2,TRBV7-2,.,TRBJ2-3,TGTGCCAGCAGCACTTCGGGGGGGTGGAGCACAGATACGCAGTATTTT,CASSTSGGWSTDTQYF
.,TRBV6-1,.,TRBJ2-2,TGTGCCAGCAGTGAAGATTGGCAGATCAACGGGGAGCTGTTTTTT,CASSEDWQINGELFF
.,TRBV30,.,TRBJ1-2,TGTGCCTGGAGTACAAGCCACACAGGCCACCCTGGCTACACCTTC,CAWSTSHTGHPGYTF
TRBD1,TRBV30,.,TRBJ1-5,TGTGCCTGGAGTGTTAAAGGCAGGGGGCAACAGCCCCAGCATTTT,CAWSVKGRGQQPQHF
TRBD2,TRBV5-1,.,TRBJ2-3,TGCGCCAGCAGCCGGGGGGACCCCACAGATACGCAGTATTTT,CASSRGDPTDTQYF
.,TRBV7-2,once,TRBJ2-2,TGTGCCAGCAGCTTGGGGGCGACGGGGGGAGGTACCGGGGAGCTGTTTTTT,CASSLGATGGGTGELFF
.,TRBV3-1/TRBV3-2,.,TRBJ2-7,TGTGCCAGCAGCCAAGGGATGAGACTGGCTACGCCCGGCGAGCAGTACTTC,CASSQGMRLATPGEQYF
TRBD2,TRBV5-1,.,TRBJ2-5,TGCGCCACTGCGGGGGGGCCGGGAGAGACCCAGTACTTC,CATAGGPGETQYF
TRBD2,TRBV5-1,once,TRBJ2-5,TGCGCCAGCAGCCCTGTAGCGGGGGGAGAGGGGACCCAGTACTTC,CASSPVAGGEGTQYF
.,TRBV15,.,TRBJ1-1,TGTGCCACCAGGGGAGAGGGGGAAATGGCTTTCTTT,CATRGEGEMAFF